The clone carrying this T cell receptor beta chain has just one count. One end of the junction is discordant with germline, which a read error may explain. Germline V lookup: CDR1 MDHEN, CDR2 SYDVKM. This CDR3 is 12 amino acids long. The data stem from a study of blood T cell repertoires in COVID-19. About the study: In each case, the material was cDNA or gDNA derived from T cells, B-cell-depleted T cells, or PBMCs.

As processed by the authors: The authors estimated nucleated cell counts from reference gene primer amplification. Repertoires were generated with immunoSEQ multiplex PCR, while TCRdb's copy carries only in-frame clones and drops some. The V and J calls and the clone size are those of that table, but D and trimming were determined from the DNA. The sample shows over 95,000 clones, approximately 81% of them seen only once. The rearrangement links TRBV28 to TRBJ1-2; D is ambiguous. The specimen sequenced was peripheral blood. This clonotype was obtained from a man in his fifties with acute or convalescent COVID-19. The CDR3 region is CASKKVNYGHTF. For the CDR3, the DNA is TGTGCCAGCAAGAAGGTTAACTATGGCCACACCTTC.